This T cell receptor (beta chain) appears in the sequencing data of a study of PD-1 blockade in mismatch repair-deficient tumors. Findings of the study overall: After pembrolizumab, tumor-resident clones rose rapidly, then generally contracted before radiologic responses.

The germline V and J ends were trimmed by 1 base and 4 bases, with 5 bases remaining between them. Germline CDR1 is LNHNV and CDR2 is YYDKDF (reference sequence). The CDR3 sequence is 13 residues long. Profiling relied on immunoSEQ multiplex PCR, and the TCRdb table lists in-frame clones only, not all of them. The repertoire holds tens of thousands of clones, approximately 81% seen once, with approximately 2.7% in the top ten. Concerning this clone: Its antigen is not known.

This rearrangement joins TRBV15 to TRBJ2-1, with a possible D match to TRBD1 (5 bases). The receptor was derived from an adult with mismatch repair-deficient cancer. The sequenced sample was peripheral blood, obtained 12 weeks after starting pembrolizumab. CDR3 residues: CATSRGTYNEQFF. CDR3 sequence (DNA): TGTGCCACCAGCAGAGGGACATACAATGAGCAGTTCTTC.